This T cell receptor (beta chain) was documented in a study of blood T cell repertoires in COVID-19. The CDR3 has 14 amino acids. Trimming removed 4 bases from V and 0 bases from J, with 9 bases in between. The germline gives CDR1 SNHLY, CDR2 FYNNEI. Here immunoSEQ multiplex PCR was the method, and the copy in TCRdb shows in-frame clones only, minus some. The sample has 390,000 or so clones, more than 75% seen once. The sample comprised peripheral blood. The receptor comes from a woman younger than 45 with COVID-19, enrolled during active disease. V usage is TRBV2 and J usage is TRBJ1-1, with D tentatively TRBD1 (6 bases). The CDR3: CASSADRMNTEAFF. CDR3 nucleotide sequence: TGTGCCAGCAGTGCTGACAGGATGAACACTGAAGCTTTCTTT.